This TCR beta chain was profiled in a study of quantifying T cell responses using KT2 cells. Across the study: TCR alpha and beta constant-region primers primed reverse transcription of RNA.

The V end lost 5 bases, the J end lost 15 bases, and 20 bases lay between the germline ends. The CDR3 is 13 amino acids. Germline loops: CDR1 SGHAT, CDR2 FQNNGV. This clonotype was detected only a few times. KT2, a clone with a known TCR, was spiked into unfractionated PBMC. Each cDNA got a UMI-containing oligo ligated at its 3' end. The first PCR ran approximately 4 cycles with an equimolar RC1.1 and RC1.2 beta primer mix. TCR alpha and beta chains were handled separately starting at the second PCR. TCRdb re-called the UMI-ligation and nested PCR reads through MiXCR, storing one row per CDR3 protein. The top ten clones hold over 40% of a sample with approximately 41,000 distinct CDR3 sequences, around 15% of them seen once.

The chain is built from TRBV11-2 and TRBJ2-4; D may correspond to TRBD1 or TRBD2 (5 bases each). The clonotype comes from a human donor. The sequencing input was PBMCs spiked with cells of the T cell clone KT2. The CDR3 DNA sequence: TGTGCCAGCAGCGTATCCGGGACCCCGGACCGGTACTTC. Translated, it gives CASSVSGTPDRYF.